Given below is one T cell receptor beta chain in context. This sample was taken from a study of T and B cells in COVID-19 patients. Overall study: Critical illness requiring mechanical ventilation or extracorporeal membrane oxygenation affected three fifths of the roughly 20 active-infection patients. About 90% of the roughly 20 active-infection patients had comorbidities associated with unfavorable COVID-19 outcome.

Trimming left V 3 bases short and J 8 bases short, with 8 bases between. The CDR3 totals 13 residues. Per germline, CDR1 KGHSH and CDR2 LQKENI. From blood, roughly 220-550 ng of genomic DNA served as TRB template. BIOMED2 TRB-A/B primer pools were used in multiplex TRB PCR. TCRdb independently ran MiXCR on the multiplex PCR reads; one entry per CDR3 protein. The sample records 7,000 to 9,000 distinct CDR3 sequences, roughly two fifths being singletons. Sequencing was carried out using blood. The genes are TRBV18 and TRBJ1-6, with D unclear. The TCR comes from a human donor with active COVID-19. The CDR3 nucleotides are TGTGCCAGCTCACCTTCCGGGGATTCACCCCTCCACTTT. It encodes CASSPSGDSPLHF.